The 22 T cell receptor beta chains given below trace back to one sample, sequenced in a study of cytomegalovirus exposure and HLA in healthy donors. With 60 Vbeta and 13 Jbeta primers, the PCR was carried out. Clones were read by immunoSEQ multiplex PCR, and TCRdb kept only the in-frame ones, dropping some. Of 100,000 or so clones in the sample, under 85% were seen once. Sample: PBMCs. The source of these receptors is a man aged 35 to 55 in good health and CMV-seronegative.

This clone was seen a handful of times. V usage is TRBV4-1 and J usage is TRBJ2-2; TRBD2 matches at 9 bases. Trimming cost V 3 bases and J 5 bases; bases outside gene matches: 10. This CDR3 spans 17 amino acids. Germline V lookup: CDR1 MGHRA, CDR2 YSYEKL. Here the CDR3 reads CASSQRGGLGRTGELFF. The CDR3 nucleotides are TGCGCCAGCAGCCAGCGGGGGGGGTTGGGTAGGACCGGGGAGCTGTTTTTT.

The J gene is TRBJ1-1, the V gene TRBV5-5; 11 bases match TRBD1. The V gene end was trimmed by 5 bases and the J gene end by 6 bases; junction bases not matched to a gene: 3. Germline CDR1 is SGHKS and CDR2 is YYEKEE (reference sequence). The CDR3 is 13 residues long. Here the CDR3 DNA reads TGTGCCAGCAGGGGACAGGGGGTGTCTGAAGCTTTCTTT. Its protein product is CASRGQGVSEAFF.

J is TRBJ1-5 and V is TRBV4-1; possibly TRBD1 for D (6 bases). CDR1 is MGHRA, CDR2 YSYEKL, per germline. The CDR3 consists of 17 residues. The V gene lost 1 base and the J gene lost 1 base, with 14 bases spanning the gap. The CDR3 here is CASSQAQGLGSNQPQHF. In nucleotides, the CDR3 is TGCGCCAGCAGCCAAGCCCAGGGGTTGGGGAGCAATCAGCCCCAGCATTTT.

The chain recombines TRBV6-4 with TRBJ2-1, with a possible D match to TRBD2 (5 bases). Germline CDR1 reads MRHNA; CDR2 reads SNTAGT. Trimming removed 3 bases at V and 8 bases at J, with 17 bases between. CDR3 length: 15 amino acids. CDR3 sequence: CASSDGGLTIDEQFF. The CDR3 region has the DNA TGTGCCAGCAGTGATGGAGGACTGACTATCGATGAGCAGTTCTTC.

This clone was seen more than once but under ten times. This rearrangement joins TRBV28 to TRBJ1-2; TRBD1 matches at 10 bases. The junction had 20 bases not matched to a gene; V was cut back by 2 bases and J by 8 bases. Germline lookup yields CDR1 MDHEN and CDR2 SYDVKM. The CDR3 consists of 19 residues. CDR3 sequence (DNA): TGTGCCAGCAGTTTAGGTGGTCTTGTGGGACAGGGGACGGTAGGAGGCTACACCTTC. As protein: CASSLGGLVGQGTVGGYTF.

The rearrangement uses TRBV27 and TRBJ2-2; 8 bases fit TRBD2. This CDR3 comprises 16 residues. The V and J ends lost 3 bases and 3 bases, in that order; junction bases with no gene match: 6. The germline CDR1 and CDR2 sequences are MNHEY and SMNVEV (reference sequence). The CDR3 reads CASSFRSGAYTGELFF. For the CDR3, the DNA is TGTGCCAGCAGTTTTCGTAGCGGGGCTTACACCGGGGAGCTGTTTTTT.

This clone showed up just a few times. This chain links TRBV7-9 with TRBJ2-7, with 11 bases matching TRBD2. There are 19 residues in the CDR3. Germline values: CDR1 SEHNR, CDR2 FQNEAQ (reference sequence). After removal of 1 base from V and 4 bases from J, the junction contained 15 bases not matched to a gene. The CDR3: CASSLGSASGRNFFYEQYF. In DNA, the CDR3 is TGTGCCAGCAGCTTAGGATCGGCTAGCGGGAGGAACTTCTTTTACGAGCAGTACTTC.

The J gene is TRBJ1-3, the V gene TRBV5-1; D is possibly TRBD1 (6 bases). Trimming stripped 4 bases from V and 3 bases from J, with 17 bases between. CDR3 length equals 16 residues. Per germline, CDR1 SGHRS and CDR2 YFSETQ. The CDR3 spells CASSAQQGTGGNTIYF. The CDR3 DNA reads as TGCGCCAGCAGCGCGCAACAGGGAACGGGTGGAAACACCATATATTTT.

This chain connects TRBV7-8 to TRBJ2-7, with no clear D. Germline lookup yields CDR1 SGHVS and CDR2 FQNEAQ. V was trimmed by 3 bases and J by 2 bases, leaving 11 bases between them. CDR3 length: 14 amino acids. The CDR3 here is CASSFTPTAYEQYF. The CDR3 region has the DNA TGTGCCAGCAGCTTTACCCCAACGGCCTACGAGCAGTACTTC. The entire variable domain, with the rest obtained from reference TRBV7-8 and TRBJ2-7, is as follows: GAGVSQSPRYKVAKRGQDVALRCDPISGHVSLFWYQQALGQGPEFLTYFQNEAQLDKSGLPSDRFFAERPEGSVSTLKIQRTQQEDSAVYLCASSFTPTAYEQYFGPGTRLTVT.

The chain uses TRBV4-3 and TRBJ1-3; D is uncertain. Germline lookup yields CDR1 LGHNA and CDR2 YSLEER. Trimming removed 0 bases from V and 0 bases from J, with 6 bases in between. The CDR3 runs 15 residues. For the CDR3, the DNA is TGCGCCAGCAGCCAAGACCTAAGCTCTGGAAACACCATATATTTT. This gives the protein CASSQDLSSGNTIYF.

CDR3 region: CASSLGGYGEKLFF. CDR3 bases: TGCGCCAGCAGCTTGGGAGGGTATGGCGAAAAACTGTTTTTT. This chain joins TRBV5-1 and TRBJ1-4, with D unclear. CDR3 length: 14 amino acids. Per germline, CDR1 SGHRS and CDR2 YFSETQ. The V end was cut by 0 bases, the J end by 8 bases, with 11 bases between.

The rearrangement joins TRBV20-1 to TRBJ1-1, with D tentatively TRBD1 (6 bases). CDR3 length equals 11 residues. CDR1 is DFQATT and CDR2 is SNEGSKA in the germline V gene (reference sequence). This chain's CDR3 is CGGNGGTEAFF. For the CDR3, the DNA is TGCGGGGGCAATGGGGGCACTGAAGCTTTCTTT.

A few counts support this clone. V is TRBV28 and J is TRBJ1-4; TRBD1 is a possible D gene (6 bases). The CDR3 is 17 amino acids. Trimming pared 3 bases from V and 9 bases from J, leaving 23 bases between. In germline, CDR1 is MDHEN, CDR2 SYDVKM. For the CDR3, the DNA is TGTGCCAGCAGTTTCACCAGAAACGGACAGTTTGGGAAAAAACTGTTTTTT. Amino acid sequence: CASSFTRNGQFGKKLFF.

This sequence joins TRBV11-3 and TRBJ2-1, with 9 bases matching TRBD1. Germline CDR1 reads SGHNT; CDR2 reads YENEEA. The CDR3 loop spans 14 amino acids. J lost 10 bases, V lost 5 bases, and 9 bases had no gene match. CDR3 sequence: CASSRGQGIVEQFF. CDR3 DNA: TGTGCCAGCAGCCGCGGACAGGGGATAGTGGAGCAGTTCTTC.

The chain combines TRBV5-1 with TRBJ2-7; D unclear. This CDR3 is built from 14 residues. Trimming removed 0 bases from V and 2 bases from J, with 9 bases in between. The germline V gene has CDR1 SGHRS and CDR2 YFSETQ. CDR3 nucleotides: TGCGCCAGCAGCTTGGGTGGCCCGACCTACGAGCAGTACTTC. This sequence encodes CASSLGGPTYEQYF.

This rearrangement joins TRBV5-4 to TRBJ2-6; 10 bases line up with TRBD1. CDR3 length equals 17 residues. The V and J ends lost 4 bases and 0 bases, in that order; junction bases with no gene match: 4. The germline CDR1 and CDR2 sequences are SGHNT and YYREEE (reference sequence). DNA of the CDR3: TGTGCCAGCAGCACGGGACAGGGGAGCTCTGGGGCCAACGTCCTGACTTTC. This encodes CASSTGQGSSGANVLTF.

This sequence joins TRBV5-5 and TRBJ2-3; tentative D call: TRBD2 (6 bases). Germline assignment: CDR1 SGHKS and CDR2 YYEKEE (reference sequence). The V and J ends lost 2 bases and 5 bases respectively, with 24 bases between them. CDR3 length: 18 residues. CDR3 DNA: TGTGCCAGCAGCTTTAGTGGTCCACGGACCGCGGGGCAAGATACGCAGTATTTT. This encodes CASSFSGPRTAGQDTQYF.

This clone appeared once. The junction differs from germline at one of its ends, possibly a read error. This chain uses TRBV7-9 with TRBJ1-4, with 8 positions matching TRBD1. Germline assignment: CDR1 SEHNR and CDR2 FQNEAQ (reference sequence). This CDR3 comprises 15 residues. CDR3 bases: TGTTCCAGCAGCTTACAGGGGGCAACTAATGAAAAACTGTTTTTT. Protein sequence: CSSSLQGATNEKLFF.

The chain couples TRBV2 to TRBJ1-2; D is unresolved. Germline V lookup: CDR1 SNHLY, CDR2 FYNNEI. The ends were cut back, 3 bases at V and 0 bases at J, with 11 bases in the middle. The CDR3 spans 15 residues. Here the CDR3 reads CASSEWVSANYGYTF. CDR3 bases: TGTGCCAGCAGTGAGTGGGTCAGCGCTAACTATGGCTACACCTTC.

The genes are TRBV30 and TRBJ2-5; TRBD1 aligns across 8 bases. The CDR3 is 13 residues long. Germline loops: CDR1 GTSNPN, CDR2 SVGIG (reference sequence). The trim removed 0 bases at V and 11 bases at J, leaving 8 bases unmatched. Here the CDR3 DNA reads TGTGCCTGGAGTGTCCAGGGGGCAAGGGAGCAGTACTTC. Translated, it gives CAWSVQGAREQYF.

This clone was seen more than once but under ten times. V is TRBV6-5 and J is TRBJ2-7, with D unresolved. Trimming pared 0 bases from V and 3 bases from J, leaving 15 bases between. The CDR3 is 16 amino acids. Germline V gene sequence: CDR1 MNHEY, CDR2 SVGAGI. CDR3: CASSYSMVGASYEQYF. In DNA, the CDR3 is TGTGCCAGCAGTTACTCGATGGTCGGAGCCAGCTACGAGCAGTACTTC.

The chain uses TRBV28 and TRBJ1-1, with 10 positions matching TRBD1. V lost 6 bases, J lost 6 bases, and 4 bases stayed unmatched. Germline V lookup: CDR1 MDHEN, CDR2 SYDVKM. The CDR3 sequence is 13 residues long. CDR3 bases: TGTGCCAGCAGACGGACAGGGGGTTCTGAAGCTTTCTTT. Residues: CASRRTGGSEAFF.